Following are 6 T cell receptor beta chains from one sample sequenced in a study of CD8 T cells in Susac syndrome. Random hexamers primed reverse transcription of 0.5 to 1 ug RNA. TCRdb passed the immunoSEQ multiplex PCR reads through MiXCR, listing each CDR3 protein once. The table records 100,000 to 150,000 distinct CDR3 sequences, nearly 95% of them present only once. The sample consisted of CD4+ T cells from PBMCs. Receptor source: a human donor in good health.

The rearrangement joins TRBV11-2 to TRBJ1-2, with D hard to call. Trimming took off 3 bases at V and 6 bases at J, with 11 bases between the two ends. The germline V gene encodes CDR1 SGHAT and CDR2 FQNNGV. There are 13 residues in the CDR3. The CDR3 coding sequence is TGTGCCAGCAGCTTGCAGGCGAGGGATGGCTACACCTTC. Its protein is CASSLQARDGYTF.

The CDR3, as DNA: TGTGCCAGCAGTGGCCGGGACACCCAAGGGTGGAACATTCAGTACTTC. Translation gives CASSGRDTQGWNIQYF. The chain uses TRBV6-1 and TRBJ2-4, with TRBD1 as a possible D gene (6 bases). Trimming took 4 bases from V and 7 from J, leaving 20 bases between them. This CDR3 contains 16 residues. Germline V lookup: CDR1 MNHNS, CDR2 SASEGT.

The sample holds one count of this clonotype. The V gene is TRBV7-9, the J gene TRBJ1-1, with 10 bases that match TRBD1. Germline V gene data show CDR1 as SEHNR and CDR2 as FQNEAQ (reference sequence). With 4 bases clipped from V and 11 bases from J, the junction kept 10 bases outside the gene matches. The CDR3 has 14 residues. The CDR3 DNA follows: TGTGCCAGCAGCTCAGGGACAGGGGAGGTTCGGGCTTTCTTT. It yields the protein CASSSGTGEVRAFF.

This sequence joins TRBV7-9 and TRBJ2-7; 7 positions match TRBD1. Germline CDR1 and CDR2: SEHNR and FQNEAQ (reference sequence). The CDR3 runs to 15 residues. Trimming at V came to 5 bases and at J to 0 bases, leaving 7 bases not matched to a gene. The chain's CDR3 is CASSRPGTVSYEQYF. In DNA form, the CDR3 reads TGTGCCAGCAGCCGGCCTGGGACAGTCTCCTACGAGCAGTACTTC.

This clonotype is a singleton in its sample. This chain joins TRBV18 and TRBJ2-7, with D possibly being TRBD1 or TRBD2 (5 bases each). V gave up 5 bases and J gave up 3 bases, with 14 bases separating them. The germline CDR1 and CDR2 sequences are KGHSH and LQKENI. The CDR3 runs to 14 residues. CDR3 region: CASSGDGRYYEQYF. In DNA form, the CDR3 reads TGTGCCAGCTCAGGGGACGGACGGTACTACGAGCAGTACTTC. Supplemented by reference TRBV18 and TRBJ2-7, the full variable domain reads NAGVMQNPRHLVRRRGQEARLRCSPMKGHSHVYWYRQLPEEGLKFMVYLQKENIIDESGMPKERFSAEFPKEGPSILRIQQVVRGDSAAYFCASSGDGRYYEQYFGPGTRLTVT.

The chain employs TRBV6-1 and TRBJ1-1; D may be TRBD1 (6 bases). Germline CDR1 reads MNHNS; CDR2 reads SASEGT. The CDR3 is 14 amino acids. The germline V and J ends were trimmed by 3 bases and 4 bases, with 12 bases remaining between them. CDR3 residues: CASSERGRITEAFF. CDR3 DNA sequence: TGTGCCAGCAGTGAGCGGGGGCGTATCACTGAAGCTTTCTTT.